This T cell receptor (beta chain) was retrieved from a study of T cell responses to AZD1222 COVID-19 vaccine. General observations from the study: Donors in the cohort were predominantly white British and more often female, and clonal diversity was possibly underestimated.

V was trimmed by 7 bases and J by 8 bases, leaving 17 bases between them. The V gene's germline CDR1 is LNHDA and CDR2 SQIVND (reference sequence). The CDR3 contains 14 residues. This clone was recorded only once. Its specificity is unknown. Libraries were prepared by immunoSEQ multiplex PCR; TCRdb keeps only in-frame clonotypes and omits some of them. Of some 150,000 clones listed, around 90% are singletons. The origin of this receptor is an adult who received the AZD1222 COVID-19 vaccine. This sequence joins TRBV19 and TRBJ1-4, with TRBD1 as a possible D gene (6 bases). This specimen consisted of peripheral blood, obtained 28 days after the second AZD1222 dose. CDR3 nucleotides: TGTGCCAGTACCCGGGACACCGTAAGAGAAAAACTGTTTTTT. This translates into CASTRDTVREKLFF.